These 26 T cell receptor beta chains came from one sample sequenced in a study of cytomegalovirus exposure and HLA in healthy donors. Repertoires were generated with immunoSEQ multiplex PCR, while TCRdb's copy carries only in-frame clones and drops some. The sample has around 150,000 clones; under 90% are singletons. The specimen sequenced was PBMCs. The receptors here all came from a woman between 18 and 30 years old in good health and CMV-seropositive.

This chain links TRBV7-2 with TRBJ2-7, with 8 bases fitting TRBD1. CDR3 length: 15 residues. Looked up from germline, CDR1 is SGHTA and CDR2 is FQGNSA. V was pared by 3 bases and J by 2 bases, with 6 bases of the junction left unmatched. CDR3 protein: CASSFTGTGAYEQYF. The CDR3 nucleotides are TGTGCCAGCAGCTTTACCGGGACAGGAGCCTACGAGCAGTACTTC.

This clone was found once. V is TRBV28 and J is TRBJ2-1; 10 bases agree with TRBD2. The J segment lost 3 bases and the V segment lost 7 bases, leaving 9 bases of the junction unmatched. Looked up from germline, CDR1 is MDHEN and CDR2 is SYDVKM. This CDR3 comprises 16 residues. The DNA for the CDR3 is TGTGCCAGCAACAAAAGGACTAGCGGCTTCTACAATGAGCAGTTCTTC. This codes for CASNKRTSGFYNEQFF.

As regards this clone: Mismatch with germline at one junction end may stem from a read error. The chain links TRBV14 to TRBJ2-7; 8 bases match TRBD2. This CDR3 contains 13 residues. Germline-derived CDR1 and CDR2 are SGHDN and FVKESK. CDR3 in DNA: TGTGCCAGCGGCCAGGGGCTAGCGGGCGAGCAGTACTTC. It is translated as CASGQGLAGEQYF.

V usage is TRBV6-1 and J usage is TRBJ2-1; possibly TRBD2 for D (5 bases). Trimming removed 6 bases from V and 1 base from J, with 13 bases in between. CDR1 is MNHNS and CDR2 is SASEGT in the germline V gene. There are 15 residues in the CDR3. In nucleotides, the CDR3 is TGTGCCAGCAGCGTTACTAGAATGTCCTACAATGAGCAGTTCTTC. Residues: CASSVTRMSYNEQFF.

V and J are TRBV7-3 and TRBJ2-3; maybe TRBD2 (5 bases). Deletions cut 5 bases from V and 2 bases from J, with 11 bases between. Germline V gene data show CDR1 as SGHTA and CDR2 as FQGTGA. This CDR3 is 14 amino acids long. This CDR3 is CASSADSSTDTQYF. In nucleotides, the CDR3 is TGTGCCAGCAGCGCGGACTCCTCCACAGATACGCAGTATTTT.

The gene calls are TRBV2 and TRBJ1-1; possible D gene TRBD1, 5 bases. The germline gives CDR1 SNHLY, CDR2 FYNNEI. Deletions cut 6 bases from V and 7 bases from J, with 18 bases between. The CDR3 is 14 amino acids. CDR3 bases: TGTGCCAGCAGACTAGTCGGGGGACCATTTGAAGCTTTCTTT. Translated: CASRLVGGPFEAFF.

This sequence joins TRBV10-3 and TRBJ2-2, with 8 bases that match TRBD2. Germline V gives CDR1 ENHRY, CDR2 SYGVKD. The CDR3 spans 16 residues. The V gene end was trimmed by 3 bases and the J gene end by 3 bases; junction bases not matched to a gene: 6. CDR3 bases: TGTGCCATCAGTGATGTCAGCGGGAGAGACACCGGGGAGCTGTTTTTT. Translation gives CAISDVSGRDTGELFF.

V and J are TRBV6-5 and TRBJ2-3; D remains ambiguous. The CDR3 totals 14 residues. Trimming took 5 bases from V and 4 from J, leaving 13 bases between them. CDR1 and CDR2 from the germline V gene are MNHEY and SVGAGI. CDR3 coding DNA: TGTGCCAGCAGTCAAATTAGTGGTGCAGATACGCAGTATTTT. Residues: CASSQISGADTQYF.

The rearrangement joins TRBV27 to TRBJ2-1; D unresolved. Germline V gives CDR1 MNHEY, CDR2 SMNVEV (reference sequence). Between the trimmed V and J ends, which lost 1 base and 3 bases, there was a span of 7 bases. This CDR3 has 14 amino acids. CDR3 sequence (DNA): TGTGCCAGCAGTTTATATCCCCTCTACAATGAGCAGTTCTTC. The encoded protein is CASSLYPLYNEQFF.

The chain uses TRBV7-2 and TRBJ2-7; 7 positions match TRBD2. CDR1 is SGHTA, CDR2 FQGNSA, per germline. Trimming cost V 7 bases and J 1 base; bases outside gene matches: 7. The CDR3 is made up of 14 amino acids. The CDR3: CASTETSLSYEQYF. The CDR3 bases are TGTGCCAGCACCGAGACTAGCCTTTCCTACGAGCAGTACTTC.

On this clone: Other nucleotide sequences in the sample specify the same CDR3. V gene TRBV19 combines with J gene TRBJ2-7, with D hard to call. The germline V gene encodes CDR1 LNHDA and CDR2 SQIVND (reference sequence). Trimming removed 5 bases at V and 1 base at J, with 9 bases between. CDR3 size: 13 residues. CDR3 residues: CASSFSGSYEQYF. The CDR3 DNA sequence: TGTGCCAGTAGTTTTTCCGGGTCCTACGAGCAGTACTTC.

The rearrangement uses TRBV12-5 and TRBJ2-1; D possibly corresponds to TRBD1 (6 bases). The CDR3 extends over 17 amino acids. Germline V gives CDR1 LGHNT, CDR2 FRNRAP. V lost 0 bases to trimming and J lost 3 bases, with 15 bases between them. In DNA, the CDR3 is TGTGCTAGTGGTTTGGTAATTGGGGGCAGGGACTACAATGAGCAGTTCTTC. Translated, it gives CASGLVIGGRDYNEQFF. The complete variable domain, with remaining parts taken from reference TRBV12-5 and TRBJ2-1, reads DARVTQTPRHKVTEMGQEVTMRCQPILGHNTVFWYRQTMMQGLELLAYFRNRAPLDDSGMPKDRFSAEMPDATLATLKIQPSEPRDSAVYFCASGLVIGGRDYNEQFFGPGTRLTVL.

The chain has TRBV30 and TRBJ2-1; no clear D. The V end was cut by 4 bases, the J end by 3 bases, with 4 bases between. Germline V lookup: CDR1 GTSNPN, CDR2 SVGIG (reference sequence). This CDR3 spans 11 amino acids. The CDR3 loop reads CAWTSYNEQFF. CDR3 nucleotide sequence: TGTGCCTGGACTAGCTACAATGAGCAGTTCTTC.

The J gene is TRBJ1-2, the V gene TRBV28; 7 bases map to TRBD1. The germline CDR1 and CDR2 sequences are MDHEN and SYDVKM. V lost 7 bases, J lost 6 bases, and 8 bases stayed unmatched. The CDR3 is 13 residues long. The CDR3 nucleotides are TGTGCCAGCATAATCGACAGGGACGATGGCTACACCTTC. Protein: CASIIDRDDGYTF.

The V call is TRBV11-3, the J call TRBJ2-1; 7 bases line up with TRBD2. Germline V gene lookup returns CDR1 SGHNT and CDR2 YENEEA. Trimming took 0 bases from V and 11 from J; bases not matched to a gene: 4. CDR3 length: 13 amino acids. The CDR3 nucleotides are TGTGCCAGCAGCTTAGATTCGGGGGGAAAGCAGTTCTTC. Its translation: CASSLDSGGKQFF.

CDR3: CASSVGAGGGLGTDTQYF. As DNA, the CDR3 is TGTGCCAGCAGCGTCGGGGCGGGAGGGGGACTCGGCACAGATACGCAGTATTTT. The rearrangement links TRBV9 to TRBJ2-3; the match to TRBD2 covers 9 bases. This CDR3 spans 18 amino acids. Germline trimming cut 2 bases from V and 1 base from J; bases unmatched to any gene: 11. Germline values: CDR1 SGDLS, CDR2 YYNGEE.

J is TRBJ2-5 and V is TRBV6-1, with TRBD2 as a possible D gene (6 bases). There are 14 residues in the CDR3. Trimming took off 5 bases at V and 7 bases at J, with 17 bases between the two ends. Germline-derived CDR1 and CDR2 are MNHNS and SASEGT. CDR3 loop: CASSPSTSSATQYF. The DNA for the CDR3 is TGTGCCAGCAGTCCCTCGACTAGTTCGGCGACCCAGTACTTC.

The J gene is TRBJ2-3, the V gene TRBV12-5; 9 bases align to TRBD1. This CDR3 has 15 amino acids. V lost 5 bases to trimming and J lost 2 bases; unmatched junction nucleotides: 5. Looked up from germline, CDR1 is LGHNT and CDR2 is FRNRAP. The CDR3 DNA reads TGTGCTAGTGGTATTGGGACAGGGCACACAGATACGCAGTATTTT. Translated, it gives CASGIGTGHTDTQYF.

This chain connects TRBV7-3 to TRBJ2-7, with D perhaps matching TRBD1 (5 bases). Germline V gene data show CDR1 as SGHTA and CDR2 as FQGTGA. V lost 2 bases and J lost 5, with 10 bases in between. The CDR3 loop spans 13 amino acids. DNA for the CDR3: TGTGCCAGCAGCTTATCAGGGCGCAACGAGCAGTACTTC. Protein: CASSLSGRNEQYF. Full variable domain (remainder filled in from reference TRBV7-3 and TRBJ2-7): GAGVSQTPSNKVTEKGKYVELRCDPISGHTALYWYRQSLGQGPEFLIYFQGTGAADDSGLPNDRFFAVRPEGSVSTLKIQRTERGDSAVYLCASSLSGRNEQYFGPGTRLTVT.

The genes are TRBV9 and TRBJ2-1; 9 nucleotides agree with TRBD2. The germline gives CDR1 SGDLS, CDR2 YYNGEE. J was trimmed by 7 bases and V by 0 bases; bases with no gene match: 8. This CDR3 contains 16 residues. DNA for the CDR3: TGTGCCAGCAGCGTAGCCGCGGGAGGGCGAGGTAATGAGCAGTTCTTC. Protein: CASSVAAGGRGNEQFF.

The rearrangement joins TRBV27 to TRBJ2-3, with TRBD2 as a possible D gene (5 bases). The CDR3 length is 15 residues. The V gene's germline CDR1 is MNHEY and CDR2 SMNVEV (reference sequence). V was shortened by 6 bases and J by 1 base, with 14 bases between the two germline ends. The CDR3 DNA follows: TGTGCCAGCAGAGGACTGATTGATCGCACAGATACGCAGTATTTT. Protein: CASRGLIDRTDTQYF.

This chain connects TRBV14 to TRBJ2-7; the match to TRBD2 covers 11 bases. Germline-derived CDR1 and CDR2 are SGHDN and FVKESK. J gave up 5 bases and V 2 bases, and 17 bases lay outside the gene matches. The CDR3 sequence is 19 residues long. The CDR3 spells CASSQIHLTRLAGKDEQYF. Here the CDR3 DNA reads TGTGCCAGCAGCCAAATACACCTGACCCGACTAGCGGGGAAGGACGAGCAGTACTTC.

The V and J genes are TRBV6-5 and TRBJ2-5; TRBD2 is a possible D gene (6 bases). V lost 0 bases to trimming and J lost 2 bases, with 7 bases between them. The length of the CDR3 is 14 residues. Germline CDR1 MNHEY, CDR2 SVGAGI. CDR3 coding DNA: TGTGCCAGCAGTTACTCGGGACTGCAAGAGACCCAGTACTTC. The encoded protein is CASSYSGLQETQYF.

This rearrangement joins TRBV6-5 to TRBJ1-1, with TRBD1 matching over 7 bases. Germline trimming cut 6 bases from V and 5 bases from J; bases unmatched to any gene: 12. CDR1 is MNHEY and CDR2 is SVGAGI in the germline V gene. The CDR3 contains 15 residues. The CDR3 DNA sequence: TGTGCCAGCAGCCCCCTAGACAGGGCGAAAACTGAAGCTTTCTTT. This gives the protein CASSPLDRAKTEAFF.

J is TRBJ2-3 and V is TRBV7-9; 12 positions match TRBD2. There are 16 residues in the CDR3. J gave up 3 bases and V 2 bases, and 3 bases lay outside the gene matches. CDR1 and CDR2 from the germline V gene are SEHNR and FQNEAQ (reference sequence). In DNA form, the CDR3 reads TGTGCCAGCAGCTTATGGACTAGCGGGATTACAGATACGCAGTATTTT. It yields the protein CASSLWTSGITDTQYF.

This clone has just one count. The CDR3: CAWSGADRRPMNTEAFF. The CDR3 DNA sequence: TGTGCCTGGAGTGGAGCGGACAGGCGCCCCATGAACACTGAAGCTTTCTTT. This chain joins TRBV30 and TRBJ1-1, with 7 bases lining up with TRBD1. The CDR3 is 17 residues long. The junction had 11 bases not matched to a gene; V was cut back by 1 base and J by 0 bases. Looked up from germline, CDR1 is GTSNPN and CDR2 is SVGIG (reference sequence).